This T cell receptor (beta chain) stems from a study of neurological immune-mediated disorders. Findings and limits, study-wide: The most TCR clonal expansion was seen in HTLV-1-associated myelopathy, and the least was seen in multiple sclerosis, which fell below healthy controls.

Synthesis of cDNA used 5'RACE (with 10-nucleotide random UMIs). TCRdb called the 5' RACE reads again in MiXCR, with one record for every CDR3 protein. This sample has fewer than 90,000 distinct CDR3 sequences; over 9% occur once, and the top ten carry roughly 1.8%. This clonotype was observed a handful of times. No antigen is known for it. Germline CDR1 is DFQATT and CDR2 is SNEGSKA (reference sequence). Trimming cost V 6 bases and J 1 base, with 10 bases left between them. The CDR3 runs 12 residues. Libraries used 2 million unsorted PBMCs kept frozen in RNAlater. The gene calls are TRBV20-1 and TRBJ2-7, with D possibly TRBD2 on 7 matching bases. Sequenced sample: PBMCs. The sequence was obtained from a man aged 35 to 55 in good health. CDR3 coding DNA: TGCAGTGCAAGGGGGGGGTCCTACGAGCAGTACTTC. It yields the protein CSARGGSYEQYF.